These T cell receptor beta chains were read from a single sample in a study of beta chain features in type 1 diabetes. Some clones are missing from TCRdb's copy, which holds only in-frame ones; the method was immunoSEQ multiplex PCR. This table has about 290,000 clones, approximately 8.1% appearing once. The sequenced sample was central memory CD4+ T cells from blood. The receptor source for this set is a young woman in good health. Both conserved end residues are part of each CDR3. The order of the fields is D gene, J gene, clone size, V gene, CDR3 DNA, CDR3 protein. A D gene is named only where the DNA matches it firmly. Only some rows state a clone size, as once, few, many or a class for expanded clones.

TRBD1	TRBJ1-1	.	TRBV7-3	TGTGCCAGCAGCCCACCAACCGGGACAGGGAACACTGAAGCTTTCTTT	CASSPPTGTGNTEAFF
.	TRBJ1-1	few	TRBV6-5	TGTGCCAGCACCTCTGGACCAACCGGTGAAGCTTTCTTT	CASTSGPTGEAFF
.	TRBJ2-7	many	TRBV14	TGTGCCAGCAGCCTTCACTACGAGCAGTACTTC	CASSLHYEQYF
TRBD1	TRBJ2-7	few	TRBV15	TGTGCCACCAGCAGCAGTGACAGGGCGCGTAACGAGCAGTACTTC	CATSSSDRARNEQYF
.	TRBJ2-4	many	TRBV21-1	TGTGCCGGACGAGACCCCTTAGCCAAAAACATTCAGTACTTC	CAGRDPLAKNIQYF
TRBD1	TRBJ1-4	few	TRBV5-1	TGCGCCAGCAGCTTGGTTGAAGGGGGCGTTGAAAAACTGTTTTTT	CASSLVEGGVEKLFF
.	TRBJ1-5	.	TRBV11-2	TGTGCCAGCAGCTTAACAGATAGCAATCAGCCCCAGCATTTT	CASSLTDSNQPQHF
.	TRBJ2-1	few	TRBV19	TGTGCCAGTACCCCCCGGGTGGGGGGACAATACAATGAGCAGTTCTTC	CASTPRVGGQYNEQFF
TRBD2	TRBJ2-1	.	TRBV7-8	TGTGCCAGCAGCTTACTAGCGGGAGCTGAGCAGTTCTTC	CASSLLAGAEQFF
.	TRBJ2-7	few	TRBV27	TGTGCCAGCAGTTTATCGAACCTACAGGGATTTTCCTACGAGCAGTACTTC	CASSLSNLQGFSYEQYF
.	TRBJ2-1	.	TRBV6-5	TGTGCCAGCAGACCGCCAGAAACCTTCTACAATGAGCAGTTCTTC	CASRPPETFYNEQFF
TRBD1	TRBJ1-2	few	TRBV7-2	TGTGCCAGCAGCCAAGCCGGACAGGGGGCTTTAACTAACTATGGCTACACCTTC	CASSQAGQGALTNYGYTF
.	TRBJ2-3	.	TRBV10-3	TGTGCCAGCGCTTTATCCACAGATACGCAGTATTTT	CASALSTDTQYF
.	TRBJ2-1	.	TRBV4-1	TGCGCCAGCAAACCTTTCGAGGAGCGACCCTACAATGAGCAGTTCTTC	CASKPFEERPYNEQFF
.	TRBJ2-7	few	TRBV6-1	TGTGCCAGCGGGCAAACCTTCGAGCAGTACTTC	CASGQTFEQYF
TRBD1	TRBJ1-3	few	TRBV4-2	TGTGCCAGCAGCCAAGGGGACAGAGGAAACACCATATATTTT	CASSQGDRGNTIYF
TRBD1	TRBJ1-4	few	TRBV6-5	TGTGCCTGCCGGGACAGGAGGAAGGAAAAACTGTTTTTT	CACRDRRKEKLFF
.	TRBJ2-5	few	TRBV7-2	TGTGCCAGCAGCTTAGCAACTCATAGCGGCGCGGAGACCCAGTACTTC	CASSLATHSGAETQYF
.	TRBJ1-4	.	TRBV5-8	TGTGCCAGCAGCTTTAATGAAAAACTGTTTTTT	CASSFNEKLFF
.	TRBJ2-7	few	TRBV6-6	TGTGCCAGCAGCCTCTTCGGGGCGACTTACGAGCAGTACTTC	CASSLFGATYEQYF
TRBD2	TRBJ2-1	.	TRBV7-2	TGTGCCAGCAGCTTAAGACTAGCGGGGAACAATGAGCAGTTCTTC	CASSLRLAGNNEQFF
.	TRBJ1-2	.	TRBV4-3	TGCGCCAGCAGCCAGTCTGACAGGTCGCGTCGTGGCTACACCTTC	CASSQSDRSRRGYTF
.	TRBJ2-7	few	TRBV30	TGTGCCTGGAGTGGGGGGTTCAACGAGCAGTACTTC	CAWSGGFNEQYF
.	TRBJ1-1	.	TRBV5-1	TGCGCCAGCAGCCGTGGCGGGCCCACTGAAGCTTTCTTT	CASSRGGPTEAFF
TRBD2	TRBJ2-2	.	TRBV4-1	TGCGCCAGCAGCCAAGATCCGCCGGGACTAGCCCGGCACACCGGGGAGCTGTTTTTT	CASSQDPPGLARHTGELFF
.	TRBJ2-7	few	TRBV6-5	TGTGCCAGTTTACAGGGCTACGAGCAGTACTTC	CASLQGYEQYF
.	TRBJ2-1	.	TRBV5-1	TGCGCCAGCAGTGACCTCAGTGGCTCCTACAATGAGCAGTTCTTC	CASSDLSGSYNEQFF
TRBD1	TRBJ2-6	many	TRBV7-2	TGTGCCAGCAGCTTAACGGGACAGGGGACTGGGGCCAACGTCCTGACTTTC	CASSLTGQGTGANVLTF
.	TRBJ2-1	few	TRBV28	TGTGCCAGCAGTTCCCGCCGAGGGGCCTCCTACAATGAGCAGTTCTTC	CASSSRRGASYNEQFF
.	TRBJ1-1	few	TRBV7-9	TGTGCCAGCAGCCCGGTACAGAGAATGAACACTGAAGCTTTCTTT	CASSPVQRMNTEAFF
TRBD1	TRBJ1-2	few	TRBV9	TGTGCCAGCAGCGCTCACTATCAGGGGGCCGGTGGCTACACCTTC	CASSAHYQGAGGYTF